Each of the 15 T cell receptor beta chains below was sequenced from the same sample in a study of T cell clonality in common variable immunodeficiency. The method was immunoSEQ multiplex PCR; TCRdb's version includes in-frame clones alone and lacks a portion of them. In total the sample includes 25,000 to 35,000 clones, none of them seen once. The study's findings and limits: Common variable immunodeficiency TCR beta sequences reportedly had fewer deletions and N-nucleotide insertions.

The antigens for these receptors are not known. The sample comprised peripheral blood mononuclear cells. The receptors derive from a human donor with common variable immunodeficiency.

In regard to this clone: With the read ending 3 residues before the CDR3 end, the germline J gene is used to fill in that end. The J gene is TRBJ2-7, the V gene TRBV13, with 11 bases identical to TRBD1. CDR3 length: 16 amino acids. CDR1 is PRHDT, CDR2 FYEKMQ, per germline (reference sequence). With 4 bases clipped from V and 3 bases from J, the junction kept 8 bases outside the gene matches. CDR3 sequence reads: CASSSPTGTGGYEQYF. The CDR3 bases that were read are TGTGCCAGCAGCTCCCCGACCGGGACAGGGGGCTACGAG. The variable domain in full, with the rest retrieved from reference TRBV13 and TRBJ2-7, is AAGVIQSPRHLIKEKRETATLKCYPIPRHDTVYWYQQGPGQDPQFLISFYEKMQSDKGSIPDRFSAQQFSDYHSELNMSSLELGDSALYFCASSSPTGTGGYEQYFGPGTRLTVT.

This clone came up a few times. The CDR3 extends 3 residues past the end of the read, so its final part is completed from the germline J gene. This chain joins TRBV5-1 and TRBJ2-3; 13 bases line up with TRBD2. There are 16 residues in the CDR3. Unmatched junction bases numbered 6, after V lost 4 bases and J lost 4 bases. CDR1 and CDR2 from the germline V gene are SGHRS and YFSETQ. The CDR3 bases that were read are TGCGCCAGCAGCGGCGGACTAGCGGGAGCCGCAGATACG. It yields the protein CASSGGLAGAADT. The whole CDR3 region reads CASSGGLAGAADTQYF. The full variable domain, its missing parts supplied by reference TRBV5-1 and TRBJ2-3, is KAGVTQTPRYLIKTRGQQVTLSCSPISGHRSVSWYQQTPGQGLQFLFEYFSETQRNKGNFPGRFSGRQFSNSRSEMNVSTLELGDSALYLCASSGGLAGAADTQYFGPGTRLTVL.

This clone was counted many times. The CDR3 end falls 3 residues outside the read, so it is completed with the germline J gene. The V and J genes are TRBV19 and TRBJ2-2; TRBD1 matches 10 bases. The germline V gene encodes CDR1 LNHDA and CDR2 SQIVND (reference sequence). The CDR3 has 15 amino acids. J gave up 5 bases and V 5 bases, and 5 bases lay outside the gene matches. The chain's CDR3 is CASSGKGQGTGELFF. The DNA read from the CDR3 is TGTGCCAGTAGTGGAAAGGGACAGGGGACCGGGGAG.

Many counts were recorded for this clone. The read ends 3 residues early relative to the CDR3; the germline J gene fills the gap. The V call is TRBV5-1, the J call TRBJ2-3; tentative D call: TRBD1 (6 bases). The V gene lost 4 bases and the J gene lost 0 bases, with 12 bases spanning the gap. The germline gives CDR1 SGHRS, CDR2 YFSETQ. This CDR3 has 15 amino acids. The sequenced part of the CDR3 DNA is TGCGCCAGCAGCCTGAGGCAGGGGAGCACAGATACG. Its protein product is CASSLRQGSTDT. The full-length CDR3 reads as CASSLRQGSTDTQYF.

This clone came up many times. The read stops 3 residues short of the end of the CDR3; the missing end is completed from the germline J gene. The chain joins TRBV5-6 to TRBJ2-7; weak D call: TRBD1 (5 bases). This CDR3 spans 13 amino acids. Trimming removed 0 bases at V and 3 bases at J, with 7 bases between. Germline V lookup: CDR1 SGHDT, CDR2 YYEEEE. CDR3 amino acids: CASSLVTGYEQYF. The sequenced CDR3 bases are TGTGCCAGCAGCTTGGTCACAGGCTACGAG.

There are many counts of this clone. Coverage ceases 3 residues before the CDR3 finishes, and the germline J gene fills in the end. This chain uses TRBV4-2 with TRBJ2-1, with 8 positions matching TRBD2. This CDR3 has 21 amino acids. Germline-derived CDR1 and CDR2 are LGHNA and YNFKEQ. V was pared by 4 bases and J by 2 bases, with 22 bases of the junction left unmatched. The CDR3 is CASSPQGASSGRSGPYNEQFF. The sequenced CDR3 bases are TGTGCCAGCAGCCCCCAGGGCGCGTCTAGCGGGCGCTCAGGGCCCTACAATGAG.

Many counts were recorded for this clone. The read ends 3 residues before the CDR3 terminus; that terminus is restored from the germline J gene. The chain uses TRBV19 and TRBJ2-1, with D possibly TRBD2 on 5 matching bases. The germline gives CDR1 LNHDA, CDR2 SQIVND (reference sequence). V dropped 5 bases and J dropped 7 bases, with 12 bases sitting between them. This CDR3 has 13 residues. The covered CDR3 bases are TGTGCCAGTAGTCCCAGGACTCGAAATGAG. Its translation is CASSPRTRNE. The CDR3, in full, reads CASSPRTRNEQFF.

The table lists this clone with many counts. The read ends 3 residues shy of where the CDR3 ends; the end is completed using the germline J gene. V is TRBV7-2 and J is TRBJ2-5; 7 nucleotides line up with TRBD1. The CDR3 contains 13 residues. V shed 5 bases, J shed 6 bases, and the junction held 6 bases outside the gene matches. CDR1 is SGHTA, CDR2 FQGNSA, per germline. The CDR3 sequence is CASSQRQGQTQYF. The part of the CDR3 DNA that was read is TGTGCCAGCAGCCAGAGACAGGGACAGACC. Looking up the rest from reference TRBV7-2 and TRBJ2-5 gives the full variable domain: GAGVSQSPSNKVTEKGKDVELRCDPISGHTALYWYRQSLGQGLEFLIYFQGNSAPDKSGLPSDRFSAERTGGSVSTLTIQRTQQEDSAVYLCASSQRQGQTQYFGPGTRLLVL.

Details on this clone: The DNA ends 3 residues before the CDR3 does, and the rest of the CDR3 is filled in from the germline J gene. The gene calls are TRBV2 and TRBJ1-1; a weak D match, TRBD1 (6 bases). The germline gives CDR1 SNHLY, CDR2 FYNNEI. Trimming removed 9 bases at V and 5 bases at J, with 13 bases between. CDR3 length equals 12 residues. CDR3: CARATGETEAFF. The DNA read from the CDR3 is TGTGCCAGGGCGACAGGAGAGACTGAA.

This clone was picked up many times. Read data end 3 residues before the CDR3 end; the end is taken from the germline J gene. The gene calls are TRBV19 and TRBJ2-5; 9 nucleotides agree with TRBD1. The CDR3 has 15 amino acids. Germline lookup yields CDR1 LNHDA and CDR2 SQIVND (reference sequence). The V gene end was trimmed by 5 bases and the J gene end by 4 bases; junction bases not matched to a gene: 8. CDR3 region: CASSPSRGQGETQYF. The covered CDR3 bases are TGTGCCAGTAGTCCCTCCCGGGGACAGGGAGAGACC.

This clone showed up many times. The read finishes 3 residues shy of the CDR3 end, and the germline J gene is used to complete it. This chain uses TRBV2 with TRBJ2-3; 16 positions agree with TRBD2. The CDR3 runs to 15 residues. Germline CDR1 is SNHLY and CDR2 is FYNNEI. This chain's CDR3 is CASRAGTSGRETQYF. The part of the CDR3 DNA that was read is TGTGCCAGCAGAGCCGGGACTAGCGGGAGGGAGACG.

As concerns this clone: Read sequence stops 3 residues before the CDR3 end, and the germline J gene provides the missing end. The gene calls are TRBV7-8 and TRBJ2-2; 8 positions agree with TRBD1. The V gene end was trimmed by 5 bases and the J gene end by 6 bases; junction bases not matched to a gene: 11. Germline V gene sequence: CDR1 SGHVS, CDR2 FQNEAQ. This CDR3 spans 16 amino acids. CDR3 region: CASSLHGQGVAGELFF. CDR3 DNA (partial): TGTGCCAGCAGCCTACATGGACAGGGAGTGGCCGGGGAG.

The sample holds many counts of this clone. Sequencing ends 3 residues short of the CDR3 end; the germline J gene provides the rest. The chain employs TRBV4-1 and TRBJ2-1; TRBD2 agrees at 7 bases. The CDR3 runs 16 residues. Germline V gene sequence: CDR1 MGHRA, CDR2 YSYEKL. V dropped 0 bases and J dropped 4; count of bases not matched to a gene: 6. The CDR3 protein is CASSQEPGLPYNEQFF. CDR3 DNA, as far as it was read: TGCGCCAGCAGCCAAGAGCCGGGACTACCATACAATGAG.

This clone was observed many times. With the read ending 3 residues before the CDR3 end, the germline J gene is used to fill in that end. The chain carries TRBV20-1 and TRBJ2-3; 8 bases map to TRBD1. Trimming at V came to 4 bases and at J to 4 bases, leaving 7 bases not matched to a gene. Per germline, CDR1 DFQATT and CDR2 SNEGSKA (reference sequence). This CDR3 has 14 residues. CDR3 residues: CSAMTGAPPDTQYF. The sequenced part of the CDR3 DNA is TGCAGTGCTATGACAGGGGCCCCGCCAGATACG.

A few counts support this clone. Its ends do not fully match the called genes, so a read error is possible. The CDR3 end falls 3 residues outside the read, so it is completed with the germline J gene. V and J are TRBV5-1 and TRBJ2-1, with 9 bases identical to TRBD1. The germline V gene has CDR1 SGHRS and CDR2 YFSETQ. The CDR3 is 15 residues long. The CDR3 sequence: CASRLGGDRGNEQFF. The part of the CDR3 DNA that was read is TGCGCCAGCAGATTGGGTGGCGACAGGGGGAATGAG.